This T cell receptor (beta chain) was identified during a study of graft-versus-host responses after intestinal transplantation. The overall study: Anti-thymocyte globulin induction preceded about 3 years of tacrolimus and steroid maintenance in all recipients. Study-wide findings and caveats: In patients with graft-donor T cell macrochimerism, allograft graft-versus-host to host-versus-graft clonal ratios were high. Ileal or blood samples showed some GvH clones first, and such clones were also found in recipient marrow.

The germline V gene encodes CDR1 GTSNPN and CDR2 SVGIG (reference sequence). The CDR3 runs 14 residues. V was shortened by 4 bases and J by 0 bases, with 10 bases between the two germline ends. In regard to this clone: What it recognizes is unknown.

Using immunoSEQ multiplex PCR, the repertoire was profiled, and TCRdb retains in-frame clones only, with some absent. The sample records tens of thousands of clones, roughly 90% being singletons. This clonotype was sampled from a human donor who was the organ donor for an intestinal transplant. This sample comprised unstimulated CD4+ T cells sorted from spleen or lymph node cells, obtained before transplant. The J gene is TRBJ1-3, the V gene TRBV30, with no clear D. In nucleotides, the CDR3 is TGTGCCTGGAACATCGCAGGCTCTGGAAACACCATATATTTT. Protein product: CAWNIAGSGNTIYF.